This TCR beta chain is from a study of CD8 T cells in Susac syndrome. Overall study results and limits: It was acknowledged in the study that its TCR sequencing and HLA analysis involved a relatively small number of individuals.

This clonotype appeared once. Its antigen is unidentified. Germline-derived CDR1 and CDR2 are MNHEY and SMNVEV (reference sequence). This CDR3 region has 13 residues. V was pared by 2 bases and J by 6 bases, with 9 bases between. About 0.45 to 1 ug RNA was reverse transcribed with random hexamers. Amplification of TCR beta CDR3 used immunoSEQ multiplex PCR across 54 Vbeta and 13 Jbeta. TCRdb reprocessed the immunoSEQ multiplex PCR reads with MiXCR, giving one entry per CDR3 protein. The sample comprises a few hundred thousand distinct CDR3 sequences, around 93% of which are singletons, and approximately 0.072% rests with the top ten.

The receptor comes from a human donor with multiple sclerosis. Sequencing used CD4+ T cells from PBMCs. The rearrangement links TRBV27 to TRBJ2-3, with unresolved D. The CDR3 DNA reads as TGTGCCAGCAGTTTACTGGGGATTGATACGCAGTATTTT. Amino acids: CASSLLGIDTQYF.